Sequencing of this TCR beta chain was carried out in a study of blood T cell repertoires in COVID-19. The germline V gene has CDR1 LNHNV and CDR2 YYDKDF (reference sequence). The CDR3 spans 15 residues. V lost 7 bases and J lost 1, with 14 bases in between. The protocol was immunoSEQ multiplex PCR, while the TCRdb copy is restricted to in-frame clones and leaves out a portion. The sample yields around 25,000 clones, about four fifths seen once. The source of this sequence is a man between 65 and 80 years old with acute or convalescent COVID-19. Input material: peripheral blood. The chain links TRBV15 to TRBJ1-5, with unresolved D. The CDR3 region is CATTRTLASNQPQHF. Here the CDR3 DNA reads TGTGCCACCACCCGGACCCTAGCAAGCAATCAGCCCCAGCATTTT.